This T cell receptor beta chain was sequenced in a study of shared clonotypes between healthy human individuals. From CD4+ cells came CD45RA+ naive and CD45RA-negative memory subsets. Turning to this clone: Antigen: not known.

Study findings and constraints: Memory subsets generally showed smaller estimated richness than naive subsets did. Non-shared clonotypes displayed generation probabilities falling below those of clonotypes present in all four donors.

Original handling: ImmunoSEQ sequences covered only the junction and lacked quality scores; filtering therefore differed. Clones were sequenced by immunoSEQ multiplex PCR, and TCRdb holds only the in-frame ones, with some missing. V and J calls and clone size are as listed in that table; D and trimming were resolved from the DNA. This table holds roughly 520,000 clones, approximately 95% found once. This TCR came from a woman under 40 in good health. Material for sequencing was naive CD4+ T cells sorted from blood. Subset specified: CD45RA+ positively selected.

CDR3 residues: CASSIPGAATKPYEQYF. The CDR3, as DNA: TGTGCCAGTAGTATTCCTGGGGCAGCGACTAAACCCTACGAGCAGTACTTC. This chain uses TRBV19 with TRBJ2-7, with D perhaps assigned TRBD1 or TRBD2 (5 bases each). The V gene lost 3 bases and the J gene lost 2 bases, with 20 bases spanning the gap. Germline CDR1 and CDR2: LNHDA and SQIVND (reference sequence). CDR3 length: 17 amino acids.